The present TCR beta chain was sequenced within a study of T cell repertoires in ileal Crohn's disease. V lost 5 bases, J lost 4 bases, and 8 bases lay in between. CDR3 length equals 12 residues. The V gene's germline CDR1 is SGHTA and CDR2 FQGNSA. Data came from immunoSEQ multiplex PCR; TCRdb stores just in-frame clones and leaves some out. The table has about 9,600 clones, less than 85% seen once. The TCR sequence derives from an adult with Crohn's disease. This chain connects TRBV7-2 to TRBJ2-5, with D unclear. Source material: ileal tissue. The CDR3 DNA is TGTGCCAGCAGCCCCCTGGCAGAGACCCAGTACTTC. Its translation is CASSPLAETQYF.